Below are 27 T cell receptor beta chains sequenced from a single sample in a study of blood T cell repertoires in COVID-19. Here immunoSEQ multiplex PCR was the method, and the copy in TCRdb shows in-frame clones only, minus some. Of about 170,000 clones listed, just over 85% are singletons. The sample was peripheral blood. These receptors were collected from a man aged 50-59 years with active or convalescent COVID-19.

The table lists this clone with a few counts. The rearrangement joins TRBV19 to TRBJ2-6; 8 positions agree with TRBD1. J gave up 2 bases and V 3 bases, and 9 bases lay outside the gene matches. The CDR3 runs to 18 residues. Per germline, CDR1 LNHDA and CDR2 SQIVND (reference sequence). The CDR3 loop reads CASSISGTGFTGANVLTF. As DNA, the CDR3 is TGTGCCAGTAGTATCTCCGGGACAGGATTCACTGGGGCCAACGTCCTGACTTTC.

The rearrangement links TRBV2 to TRBJ2-5; unclear D gene. The CDR3 loop spans 14 amino acids. V was shortened by 2 bases and J by 4 bases, with 11 bases between the two germline ends. Germline V gene sequence: CDR1 SNHLY, CDR2 FYNNEI. In DNA form, the CDR3 reads TGTGCCAGCAGTGAAATCGTCTCAGGAGAGACCCAGTACTTC. The encoded protein is CASSEIVSGETQYF.

The chain has TRBV20-1 and TRBJ2-7; possible D gene TRBD2, 5 bases. The germline V gene encodes CDR1 DFQATT and CDR2 SNEGSKA (reference sequence). The V gene lost 3 bases and the J gene lost 2 bases, with 11 bases spanning the gap. The CDR3 is 13 amino acids. The CDR3 DNA reads TGCAGTGCTAGTGGGCGGGTGACCTACGAGCAGTACTTC. Protein: CSASGRVTYEQYF.

The rearrangement joins TRBV6-1 to TRBJ2-7; 8 bases line up with TRBD2. The length of the CDR3 is 14 residues. Per germline, CDR1 MNHNS and CDR2 SASEGT. The junction had 2 bases not matched to a gene; V was cut back by 0 bases and J by 4 bases. The CDR3 loop is CASSEAGLGYEQYF. The CDR3 nucleotides are TGTGCCAGCAGTGAAGCGGGACTAGGGTACGAGCAGTACTTC.

The rearrangement uses TRBV2 and TRBJ1-6; 7 bases map to TRBD1. V dropped 6 bases and J dropped 7; count of bases not matched to a gene: 3. Germline CDR1 and CDR2: SNHLY and FYNNEI. The CDR3 extends over 13 amino acids. CDR3 sequence: CASSRDSNSPLHF. The CDR3 nucleotides read TGTGCCAGCAGCCGGGACAGCAATTCACCCCTCCACTTT. The variable domain in full, with the rest retrieved from reference TRBV2 and TRBJ1-6, is EPEVTQTPSHQVTQMGQEVILRCVPISNHLYFYWYRQILGQKVEFLVSFYNNEISEKSEIFDDQFSVERPDGSNFTLKIRSTKLEDSAMYFCASSRDSNSPLHFGNGTRLTVT.

The chain combines TRBV30 with TRBJ1-5; tentatively, D is TRBD1 (6 bases). Per germline, CDR1 GTSNPN and CDR2 SVGIG (reference sequence). The CDR3 sequence is 15 residues long. V was cut by 2 bases and J by 3 bases, with 14 bases left in between. The DNA for the CDR3 is TGTGCCTGGAGTCTGGGCGCGGGGGCCAATCAGCCCCAGCATTTT. Its translation: CAWSLGAGANQPQHF.

The chain carries TRBV19 and TRBJ1-2, with a weak D call TRBD1 (5 bases). In germline, CDR1 is LNHDA, CDR2 SQIVND (reference sequence). Trimming cost V 6 bases and J 2 bases, with 13 bases left between them. CDR3 length: 14 residues. CDR3 amino acids: CASRLGRTNYGYTF. For the CDR3, the DNA is TGTGCCAGTAGGTTAGGACGGACAAACTATGGCTACACCTTC.

V gene TRBV20-1 combines with J gene TRBJ2-5, with 11 bases lining up with TRBD2. This CDR3 contains 15 residues. The germline gives CDR1 DFQATT, CDR2 SNEGSKA (reference sequence). With 3 bases clipped from V and 2 bases from J, the junction kept 5 bases outside the gene matches. The CDR3 sequence is CSASTGTSGQETQYF. The CDR3 region has the DNA TGCAGTGCTAGTACCGGGACTAGCGGACAAGAGACCCAGTACTTC.

The J gene is TRBJ2-1, the V gene TRBV20-1; 7 nucleotides agree with TRBD2. CDR1 is DFQATT and CDR2 is SNEGSKA in the germline V gene (reference sequence). Losses at the gene ends were 1 base for V and 15 bases for J; bases not matched to a gene: 6. CDR3 length: 11 amino acids. Here the CDR3 reads CSARAGGGLFF. In nucleotides, the CDR3 is TGCAGTGCTAGAGCGGGGGGTGGCCTGTTCTTC.

The genes are TRBV2 and TRBJ2-2; no firm D call. Trimming left V 10 bases short and J 6 bases short, with 15 bases between. This CDR3 has 13 residues. CDR1 is SNHLY and CDR2 is FYNNEI in the germline V gene. The CDR3 spells CATTVSEAGELFF. The CDR3 region has the DNA TGTGCCACGACGGTCTCCGAGGCCGGGGAGCTGTTTTTT.

J is TRBJ1-5 and V is TRBV19; D unclear. V shed 4 bases and J shed 2 bases, with 12 bases lying between them. This CDR3 has 15 amino acids. Germline V gene lookup returns CDR1 LNHDA and CDR2 SQIVND (reference sequence). CDR3 sequence (DNA): TGTGCCAGTAGTACGCGGATGGATCGCAATCAGCCCCAGCATTTT. It translates to CASSTRMDRNQPQHF.

The chain couples TRBV4-2 to TRBJ1-2, with D uncertain. V lost 4 bases and J 7 bases, leaving 10 bases between the germline ends. Germline assignment: CDR1 LGHNA and CDR2 YNFKEQ. This CDR3 is 12 amino acids long. DNA for the CDR3: TGTGCCAGCAGCCCACGGGATTTTGGCTACACCTTC. Encoded protein: CASSPRDFGYTF.

The chain uses TRBV5-4 and TRBJ1-2, with 7 bases fitting TRBD1. The CDR3 contains 13 residues. Germline CDR1 SGHNT, CDR2 YYREEE (reference sequence). V dropped 4 bases and J dropped 3; count of bases not matched to a gene: 3. CDR3 protein: CASSTGTDYGYTF. Written as DNA, the CDR3 is TGTGCCAGCAGCACTGGGACAGACTATGGCTACACCTTC.

V is TRBV6-6 and J is TRBJ2-2; 9 bases agree with TRBD2. V gave up 5 bases and J gave up 2 bases; unmatched junction bases: 12. The CDR3 has 18 amino acids. Germline lookup yields CDR1 MNHNY and CDR2 SVGAGI (reference sequence). CDR3 in amino acids: CASSPSRLAEPNTGELFF. CDR3 DNA: TGTGCCAGCAGTCCTTCCAGACTAGCGGAGCCCAACACCGGGGAGCTGTTTTTT.

The chain recombines TRBV27 with TRBJ2-3; D possibly corresponds to TRBD1 (5 bases). Germline V gene sequence: CDR1 MNHEY, CDR2 SMNVEV (reference sequence). The V gene lost 0 bases and the J gene lost 5 bases, with 15 bases spanning the gap. The CDR3 length is 16 residues. The CDR3 DNA reads as TGTGCCAGCAGTTTATCGAGCCTGACAGATCGAGATACGCAGTATTTT. It yields the protein CASSLSSLTDRDTQYF.

The chain links TRBV4-2 to TRBJ2-3; tentative D call: TRBD1 (5 bases). The V gene lost 6 bases and the J gene lost 0 bases, with 13 bases spanning the gap. The CDR3 has 15 residues. Germline V gives CDR1 LGHNA, CDR2 YNFKEQ. The CDR3 loop is CASRGSDSSTDTQYF. The CDR3 DNA reads TGTGCCAGCAGAGGATCCGACAGTAGCACAGATACGCAGTATTTT.

This clone was observed at least ten times. The chain joins TRBV19 to TRBJ1-2; 8 bases match TRBD1. Germline V lookup: CDR1 LNHDA, CDR2 SQIVND (reference sequence). This CDR3 has 15 amino acids. Trimming removed 3 bases from V and 6 bases from J; junction bases left unmatched: 9. The CDR3 sequence: CASSISGTGPDGYTF. CDR3 bases: TGTGCCAGTAGTATTTCCGGGACAGGCCCCGATGGCTACACCTTC.

This chain uses TRBV4-3 with TRBJ1-3, with D perhaps matching TRBD1 (6 bases). CDR1 is LGHNA, CDR2 YSLEER, per germline. V was pared by 0 bases and J by 4 bases, with 16 bases between. CDR3 length: 17 amino acids. CDR3 sequence (DNA): TGCGCCAGCAGCCAAGACCGAGGGGGACACTTGGGAAACACCATATATTTT. Residues: CASSQDRGGHLGNTIYF.

The V call is TRBV11-2, the J call TRBJ2-4; D might be TRBD2 (5 bases). The CDR3 totals 13 residues. Germline values: CDR1 SGHAT, CDR2 FQNNGV. Trimming cost V 0 bases and J 7 bases, with 7 bases left between them. DNA of the CDR3: TGTGCCAGCAGCTTAGAACCGGGGAACATTCAGTACTTC. Translated: CASSLEPGNIQYF.

The chain links TRBV10-3 to TRBJ1-1, with D uncertain. CDR1 ENHRY and CDR2 SYGVKD come from the germline V gene. The V and J ends lost 1 base and 7 bases respectively, with 10 bases between them. The CDR3 loop spans 13 amino acids. CDR3 DNA sequence: TGTGCCATCAGTGAGTTCGAAGACATTGAAGCTTTCTTT. Translating it yields CAISEFEDIEAFF.

This chain links TRBV11-1 with TRBJ2-1, with TRBD2 matching 10 bases. Per germline, CDR1 SGHAT and CDR2 FQDESV (reference sequence). The CDR3 spans 15 residues. Losses at the gene ends were 1 base for V and 6 bases for J; bases not matched to a gene: 3. The CDR3 bases are TGTGCCAGCAGCTTAGGGTCTAGCGGGAGCAATGAGCAGTTCTTC. It encodes CASSLGSSGSNEQFF.

The CDR3 region is CAWGPIRQRGNTGELFF. CDR3 DNA sequence: TGTGCCTGGGGGCCAATCAGACAGCGAGGCAACACCGGGGAGCTGTTTTTT. The chain employs TRBV30 and TRBJ2-2; D is perhaps TRBD1 (5 bases). The V end was cut by 5 bases, the J end by 2 bases, with 21 bases between. The length of the CDR3 is 17 residues. In germline, CDR1 is GTSNPN, CDR2 SVGIG (reference sequence).

V and J are TRBV7-9 and TRBJ1-1; D might be TRBD1 (5 bases). The CDR3 has 13 residues. Germline-derived CDR1 and CDR2 are SEHNR and FQNEAQ (reference sequence). The V end lost 5 bases, the J end lost 3 bases, and 10 bases lay between the germline ends. The chain's CDR3 is CASSTQAYTEAFF. DNA for the CDR3: TGTGCCAGCAGCACACAGGCGTACACTGAAGCTTTCTTT.

The CDR3, as DNA: TGCGCCAGCAGCCAAGATAAAAAAAAGCCTAACTATGGCTACACCTTC. Amino acids: CASSQDKKKPNYGYTF. The chain couples TRBV4-1 to TRBJ1-2; D remains unclear. Germline assignment: CDR1 MGHRA and CDR2 YSYEKL. Trimming removed 0 bases from V and 0 bases from J, with 11 bases in between. This CDR3 is 16 amino acids long.

In this sample, this clone turned up a few times. The chain joins TRBV3-1 (or the pseudogene TRBV3-2) to TRBJ1-2, with TRBD1 identical over 9 bases. V lost 0 bases to trimming and J lost 7 bases; unmatched junction nucleotides: 6. There are 15 residues in the CDR3. Germline assignment: CDR1 LGHDT and CDR2 YNNKEL (reference sequence). CDR3 protein: CASSQDDRGGAGYTF. CDR3 bases: TGTGCCAGCAGCCAAGACGACAGGGGGGGCGCTGGCTACACCTTC.

The chain combines TRBV5-1 with TRBJ1-4; D gene unclear. Germline loops: CDR1 SGHRS, CDR2 YFSETQ. CDR3 size: 14 residues. Deletions cut 0 bases from V and 4 bases from J, with 7 bases between. The CDR3, as DNA: TGCGCCAGCAGCTTGGAAGCGGTTAATGAAAAACTGTTTTTT. This encodes CASSLEAVNEKLFF.

This clone was seen once. V gene TRBV27 combines with J gene TRBJ1-1; 8 bases fit TRBD1. V lost 6 bases to trimming and J lost 3 bases; unmatched junction nucleotides: 9. Germline loops: CDR1 MNHEY, CDR2 SMNVEV (reference sequence). This CDR3 spans 15 amino acids. CDR3 residues: CASRWEAGGYTEAFF. CDR3 nucleotide sequence: TGTGCCAGCAGGTGGGAGGCAGGGGGCTACACTGAAGCTTTCTTT.